Listed below are T cell receptor beta chains from one sample, sequenced in a study of identical twins. TCRdb reprocessed the 5' RACE reads via MiXCR and lists one record per CDR3 protein. The sample has 550,000 to 700,000 distinct CDR3 sequences; 9.6% are singletons. These same data were also listed under a study on yellow fever vaccine responses in identical twins.

The sample consisted of PBMCs. The receptors originated from a young woman in good health. The CDR3 runs from the conserved cysteine through the conserved F or W. Where a row states a size, it is once, few, many or the class of an expanded clone; other rows omit it.

TRBJ2-7	many	TRBV7-2	CASSLAVAGIHEQYF
TRBJ2-7	-	TRBV6-2/TRBV6-3	CASRDLAGGYEQYF
TRBJ2-2	many	TRBV4-3	CASSQDQMGELFF
TRBJ2-3	few	TRBV3-1	CASSQIAADTQYF
TRBJ1-1	-	TRBV29-1	CSVNKNTEAFF
TRBJ1-1	many	TRBV3-1	CASSQSDTEAFF
TRBJ2-3	few	TRBV20-1	CSARQEGADTQYF
TRBJ2-5	many	TRBV7-9	CASSPGQGVGETQYF
TRBJ1-4	-	TRBV20-1	CSARGGTGSKLFF
TRBJ2-5	few	TRBV30	CARSGSVETQYF
TRBJ1-1	-	TRBV29-1	CSVDIWNTEAFF
TRBJ2-7	many	TRBV20-1	CSANKDVSFFYYEQYF
TRBJ2-1	many	TRBV6-4	CASSGREQDEQFF
TRBJ2-1	once	TRBV5-4	CASSFGLAEKYNEQFF
TRBJ1-1	-	TRBV7-2	CASVQQGGGNTEAFF
TRBJ2-1	few	TRBV11-3	CASSSGGASIEQFF
TRBJ2-1	few	TRBV19	CASRTGGLSSYNEQFF
TRBJ2-7	-	TRBV5-6	CASSVTGAYEQYF
TRBJ2-5	-	TRBV29-1	CSVAAGETQYF
TRBJ2-7	-	TRBV25-1	CASRRGDSYEQYF
TRBJ2-3	many	TRBV29-1	CSVLGLLSTDTQYF
TRBJ2-3	many	TRBV2	CASSDWRGTDTQYF
TRBJ2-3	-	TRBV11-3	CASSFTGGGSDTQYF
TRBJ1-1	-	TRBV7-6	CASSFEAVGTDEAFF
TRBJ2-7	many	TRBV5-1	CASSLAEGASYEQYF
TRBJ1-4	many	TRBV2	CASLEIEEKLFF
TRBJ1-4	many	TRBV5-1	CASSPEVVHNEKLFF
TRBJ1-3	many	TRBV20-1	CSAAPRDRADTIYF
TRBJ2-1	-	TRBV6-5	CASSYGRGDYNEQFF
TRBJ1-4	few	TRBV29-1	CSVAMDNTLFF
TRBJ1-4	-	TRBV9	CASSGGRTTNEKLFF
TRBJ2-1	many	TRBV10-3	CAISEPTWNEQFF
TRBJ2-2	few	TRBV21-1	CASSKDGSTGELFF
TRBJ1-5	many	TRBV3-1	CASSQGAVGKVPQHF
TRBJ2-1	few	TRBV11-3	CASSQGSGGRDEQFF
TRBJ2-1	-	TRBV4-2	CASSTLAGGAGGAYNEQFF